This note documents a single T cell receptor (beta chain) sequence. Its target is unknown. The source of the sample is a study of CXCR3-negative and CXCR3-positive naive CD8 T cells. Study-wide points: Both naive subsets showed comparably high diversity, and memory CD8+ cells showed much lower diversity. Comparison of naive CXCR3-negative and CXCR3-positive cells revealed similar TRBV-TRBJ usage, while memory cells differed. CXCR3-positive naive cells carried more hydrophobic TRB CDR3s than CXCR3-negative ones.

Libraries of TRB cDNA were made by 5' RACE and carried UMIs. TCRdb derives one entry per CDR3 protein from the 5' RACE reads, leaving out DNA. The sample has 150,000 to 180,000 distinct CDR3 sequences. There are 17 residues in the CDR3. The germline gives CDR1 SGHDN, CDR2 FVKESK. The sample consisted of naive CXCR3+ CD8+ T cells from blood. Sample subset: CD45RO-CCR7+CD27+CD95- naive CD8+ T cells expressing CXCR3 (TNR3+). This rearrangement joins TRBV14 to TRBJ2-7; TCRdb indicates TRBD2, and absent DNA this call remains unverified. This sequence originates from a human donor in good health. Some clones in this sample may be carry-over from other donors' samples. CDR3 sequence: CASSQGRRGALSYEQYF.